This is a list of T cell receptor beta chains from one sample in a study of CD8+ T cells in alopecia areata. Clones were read by immunoSEQ multiplex PCR, and TCRdb kept only the in-frame ones, dropping some. The sample lists approximately 150,000 clones, approximately 65% seen once, with about an eighth in the top ten. This sample comprised CD8+ T cells sorted from blood, obtained at week 0. The receptors stem from a human donor with alopecia areata. CDR3s include the opening cysteine and the closing phenylalanine or tryptophan. Each record gives: V gene, CDR3 protein.

V: TRBV7-9
CDR3: CASSLGTTEAFF

V: TRBV10-3
CDR3: CAITGGDGYTF

V: TRBV7-9
CDR3: CASRGGEIYRGEQFF

V: TRBV5-1
CDR3: CASSFSGAAYNSPLHF

V: TRBV6-5
CDR3: CASSRDRGRADTQYF

V: TRBV6-5
CDR3: CASSYRTGFSYEQYF

V: TRBV2
CDR3: CAISGQGTHEQFF

V: TRBV9
CDR3: CASSGGKYPATGERGLYGYTF

V: TRBV30
CDR3: CAWSEKDGSRLYEQYF

V: TRBV25-1
CDR3: CATRQEGSSPLHF

V: TRBV13
CDR3: CASSFWNRYGYTF

V: TRBV13
CDR3: CASSRAQETQYF

V: TRBV27
CDR3: CASKPPGQGRETQYF

V: TRBV6-1
CDR3: CASSQAGTGSNEQFF

V: TRBV27
CDR3: CASSITGTQYF

V: TRBV12-5
CDR3: CATTGEGQPQHF

V: TRBV23-1
CDR3: CASSQSLHRPKETQYF

V: TRBV9
CDR3: CASSVEDGPEAFF

V: TRBV27
CDR3: CASSLYGGDNYGYTF

V: TRBV2
CDR3: CASRVGDTEAFF

V: TRBV15
CDR3: CATSIPSGAGELFF

V: TRBV28
CDR3: CASSFYSGGESWRDEQFF

V: TRBV29-1
CDR3: CSVEGLVADTQYF

V: TRBV11-3
CDR3: CASSSHEDWLETQYF

V: TRBV6-5
CDR3: CASSYGGYQPQHF

V: TRBV30
CDR3: CAWSELGEKLFF

V: TRBV27
CDR3: CASSVGTEAFF

V: TRBV5-1
CDR3: CASSLQTGKNTGELFF